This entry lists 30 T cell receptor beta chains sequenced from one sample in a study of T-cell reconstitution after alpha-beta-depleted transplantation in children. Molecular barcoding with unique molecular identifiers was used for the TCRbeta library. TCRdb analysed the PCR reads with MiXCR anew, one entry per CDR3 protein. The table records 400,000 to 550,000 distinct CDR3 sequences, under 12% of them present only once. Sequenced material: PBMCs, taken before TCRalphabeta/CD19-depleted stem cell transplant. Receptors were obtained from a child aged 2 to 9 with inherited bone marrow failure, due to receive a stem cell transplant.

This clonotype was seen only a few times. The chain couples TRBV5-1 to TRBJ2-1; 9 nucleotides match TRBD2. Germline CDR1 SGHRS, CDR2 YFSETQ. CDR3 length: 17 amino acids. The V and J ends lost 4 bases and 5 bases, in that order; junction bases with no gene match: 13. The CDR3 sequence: CASSDPYSGSYNNEQFF. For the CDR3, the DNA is TGCGCCAGCAGCGATCCCTATAGCGGGAGCTATAACAATGAGCAGTTCTTC.

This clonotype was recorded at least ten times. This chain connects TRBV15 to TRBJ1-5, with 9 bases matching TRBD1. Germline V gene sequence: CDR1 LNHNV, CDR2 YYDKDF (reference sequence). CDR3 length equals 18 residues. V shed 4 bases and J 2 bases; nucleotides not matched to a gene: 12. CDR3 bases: TGTGCCACCAGCAAGATGCGGTTTTGGACAGGGGGCAATCAGCCCCAGCATTTT. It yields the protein CATSKMRFWTGGNQPQHF.

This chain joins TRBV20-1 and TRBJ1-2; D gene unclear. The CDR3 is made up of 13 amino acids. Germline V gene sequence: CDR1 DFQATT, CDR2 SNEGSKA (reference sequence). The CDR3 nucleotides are TGCAGCAACACCGTCCAAGAGAACTATGGCTACACCTTC. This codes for CSNTVQENYGYTF.

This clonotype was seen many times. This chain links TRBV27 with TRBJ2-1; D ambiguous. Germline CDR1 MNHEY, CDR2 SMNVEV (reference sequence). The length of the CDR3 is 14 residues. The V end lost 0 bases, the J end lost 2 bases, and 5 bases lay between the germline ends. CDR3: CASSLSTPYNEQFF. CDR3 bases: TGTGCCAGCAGTTTATCTACCCCCTACAATGAGCAGTTCTTC.

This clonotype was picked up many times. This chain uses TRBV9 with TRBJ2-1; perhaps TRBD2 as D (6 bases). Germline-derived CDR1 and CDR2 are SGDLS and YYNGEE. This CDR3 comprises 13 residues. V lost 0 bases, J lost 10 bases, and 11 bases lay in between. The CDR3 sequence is CASSVGGTQEQFF. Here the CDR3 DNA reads TGTGCCAGCAGCGTAGGAGGGACTCAAGAGCAGTTCTTC.

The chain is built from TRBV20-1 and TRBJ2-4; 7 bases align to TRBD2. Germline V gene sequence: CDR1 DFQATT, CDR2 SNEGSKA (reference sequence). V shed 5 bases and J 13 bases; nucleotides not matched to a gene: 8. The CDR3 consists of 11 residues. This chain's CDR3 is CSAPLAGTQYF. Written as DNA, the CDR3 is TGCAGTGCTCCCTTAGCGGGCACGCAGTACTTC.

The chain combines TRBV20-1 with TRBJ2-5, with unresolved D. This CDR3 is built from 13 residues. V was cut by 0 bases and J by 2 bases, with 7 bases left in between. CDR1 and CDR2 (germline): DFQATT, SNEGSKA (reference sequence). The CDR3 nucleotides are TGCAGTGCTAGAGATGCAAGACAAGAGACCCAGTACTTC. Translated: CSARDARQETQYF.

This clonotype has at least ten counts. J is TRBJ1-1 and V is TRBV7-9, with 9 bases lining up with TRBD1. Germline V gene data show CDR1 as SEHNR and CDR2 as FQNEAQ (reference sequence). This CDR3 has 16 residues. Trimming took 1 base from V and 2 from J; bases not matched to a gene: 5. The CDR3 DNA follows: TGTGCCAGCAGCTTAGTCCCGGGACAGGGAAACACTGAAGCTTTCTTT. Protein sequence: CASSLVPGQGNTEAFF. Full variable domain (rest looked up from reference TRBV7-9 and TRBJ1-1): DTGVSQNPRHKITKRGQNVTFRCDPISEHNRLYWYRQTLGQGPEFLTYFQNEAQLEKSRLLSDRFSAERPKGSFSTLEIQRTEQGDSAMYLCASSLVPGQGNTEAFFGQGTRLTVV.

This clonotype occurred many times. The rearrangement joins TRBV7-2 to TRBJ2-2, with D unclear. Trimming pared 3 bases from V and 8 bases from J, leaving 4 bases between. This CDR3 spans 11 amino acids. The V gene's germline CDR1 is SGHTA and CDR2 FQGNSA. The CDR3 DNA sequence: TGTGCCAGCAGCTTCTGGGGGGAGCTGTTTTTT. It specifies CASSFWGELFF.

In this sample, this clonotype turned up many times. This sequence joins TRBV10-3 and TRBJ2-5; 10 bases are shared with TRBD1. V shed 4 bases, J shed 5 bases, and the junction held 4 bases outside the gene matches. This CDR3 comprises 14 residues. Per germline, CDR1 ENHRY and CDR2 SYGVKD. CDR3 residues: CAISGQGAEETQYF. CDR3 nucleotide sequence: TGTGCCATCAGTGGACAGGGGGCCGAGGAGACCCAGTACTTC.

The CDR3 sequence: CASSLSLVRAGELFF. For the CDR3, the DNA is TGTGCCAGCAGTTTATCACTAGTTAGGGCCGGGGAGCTGTTTTTT. The chain carries TRBV28 and TRBJ2-2; possible D gene TRBD2, 5 bases. V dropped 1 base and J dropped 6 bases, with 12 bases sitting between them. The germline gives CDR1 MDHEN, CDR2 SYDVKM. The CDR3 has 15 amino acids.

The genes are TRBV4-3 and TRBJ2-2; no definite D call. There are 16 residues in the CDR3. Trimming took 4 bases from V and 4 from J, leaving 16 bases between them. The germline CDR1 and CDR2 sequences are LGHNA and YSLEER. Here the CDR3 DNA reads TGCGCCAGCAGCCTGGGCGGACGCTGGAGCACCGGGGAGCTGTTTTTT. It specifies CASSLGGRWSTGELFF.

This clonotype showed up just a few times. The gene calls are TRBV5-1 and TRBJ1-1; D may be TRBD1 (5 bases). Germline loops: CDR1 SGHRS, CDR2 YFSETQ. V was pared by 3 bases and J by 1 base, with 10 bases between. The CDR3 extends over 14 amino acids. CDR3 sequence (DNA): TGCGCCAGCAGCTCGCAGGGAAGGAACACTGAAGCTTTCTTT. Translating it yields CASSSQGRNTEAFF.

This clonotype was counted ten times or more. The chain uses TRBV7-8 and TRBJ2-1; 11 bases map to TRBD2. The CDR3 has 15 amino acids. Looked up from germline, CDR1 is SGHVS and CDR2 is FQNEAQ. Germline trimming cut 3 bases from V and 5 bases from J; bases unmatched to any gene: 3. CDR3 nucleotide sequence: TGTGCCAGCAGCTTTGCTAGCGGGAGGAACAATGAGCAGTTCTTC. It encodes CASSFASGRNNEQFF.

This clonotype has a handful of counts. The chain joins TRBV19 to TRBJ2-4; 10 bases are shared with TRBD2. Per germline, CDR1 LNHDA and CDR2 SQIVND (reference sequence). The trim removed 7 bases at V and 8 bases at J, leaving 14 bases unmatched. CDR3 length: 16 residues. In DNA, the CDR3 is TGTGCCAGTAAGGGTGCGCTAGCGGGAGCCGGGGACATTCAGTACTTC. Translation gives CASKGALAGAGDIQYF.

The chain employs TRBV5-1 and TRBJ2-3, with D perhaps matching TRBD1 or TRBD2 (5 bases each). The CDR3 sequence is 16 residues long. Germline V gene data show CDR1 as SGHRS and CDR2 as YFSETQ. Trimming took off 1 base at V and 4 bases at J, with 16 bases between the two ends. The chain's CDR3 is CASSLIGGVFADTQYF. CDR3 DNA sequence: TGCGCCAGCAGCTTGATTGGGGGAGTGTTCGCAGATACGCAGTATTTT.

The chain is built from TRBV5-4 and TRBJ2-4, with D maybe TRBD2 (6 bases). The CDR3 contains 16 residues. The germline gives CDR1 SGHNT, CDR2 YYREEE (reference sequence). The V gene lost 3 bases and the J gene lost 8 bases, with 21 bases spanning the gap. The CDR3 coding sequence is TGTGCCAGCAGCTCCCTAGGCTCCAGGCGGGGAGACATTCAGTACTTC. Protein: CASSSLGSRRGDIQYF.

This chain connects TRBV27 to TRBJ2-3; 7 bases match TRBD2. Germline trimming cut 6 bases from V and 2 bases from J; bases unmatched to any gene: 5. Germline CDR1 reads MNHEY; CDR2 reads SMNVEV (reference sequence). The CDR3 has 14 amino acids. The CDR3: CASSLAVITDTQYF. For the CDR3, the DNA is TGTGCCAGCAGCCTAGCGGTGATCACAGATACGCAGTATTTT.

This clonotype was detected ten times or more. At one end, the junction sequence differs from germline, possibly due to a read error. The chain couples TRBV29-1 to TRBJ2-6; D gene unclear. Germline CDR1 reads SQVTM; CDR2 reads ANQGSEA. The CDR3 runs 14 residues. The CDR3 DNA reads TGCAGCGCTGAATTCGGGTTTGGGGCCAACGTCCTGACTTTC. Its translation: CSAEFGFGANVLTF. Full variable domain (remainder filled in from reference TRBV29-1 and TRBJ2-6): SAVISQKPSRDICQRGTSLTIQCQVDSQVTMMFWYRQQPGQSLTLIATANQGSEATYESGFVIDKFPISRPNLTFSTLTVSNMSPEDSSIYLCSAEFGFGANVLTFGAGSRLTVL.

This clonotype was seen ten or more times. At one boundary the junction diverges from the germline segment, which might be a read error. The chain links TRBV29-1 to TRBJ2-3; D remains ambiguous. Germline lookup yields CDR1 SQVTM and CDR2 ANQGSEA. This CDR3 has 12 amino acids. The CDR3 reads CSAEVRTDTQYF. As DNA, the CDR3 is TGCAGCGCTGAAGTACGCACAGATACGCAGTATTTT.

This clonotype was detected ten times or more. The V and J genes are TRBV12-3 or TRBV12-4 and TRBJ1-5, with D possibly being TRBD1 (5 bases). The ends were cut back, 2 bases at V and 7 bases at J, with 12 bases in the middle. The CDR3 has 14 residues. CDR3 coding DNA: TGTGCCAGCAGTTTATGGGGAGGGGAGCAGCCCCAGCATTTT. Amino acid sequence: CASSLWGGEQPQHF.

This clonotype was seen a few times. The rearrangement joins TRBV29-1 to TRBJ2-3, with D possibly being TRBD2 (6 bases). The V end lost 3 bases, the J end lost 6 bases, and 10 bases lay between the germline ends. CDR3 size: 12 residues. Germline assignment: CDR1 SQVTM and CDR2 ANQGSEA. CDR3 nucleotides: TGCAGCGTTGAGGGGAGGTTGGATACGCAGTATTTT. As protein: CSVEGRLDTQYF.

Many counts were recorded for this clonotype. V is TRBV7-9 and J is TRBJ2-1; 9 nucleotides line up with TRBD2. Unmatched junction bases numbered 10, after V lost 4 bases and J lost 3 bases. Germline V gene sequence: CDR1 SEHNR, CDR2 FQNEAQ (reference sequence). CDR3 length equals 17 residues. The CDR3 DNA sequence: TGTGCCAGCAGCTCGTCCCTGGCTAGCGGGAACTACAATGAGCAGTTCTTC. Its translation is CASSSSLASGNYNEQFF.

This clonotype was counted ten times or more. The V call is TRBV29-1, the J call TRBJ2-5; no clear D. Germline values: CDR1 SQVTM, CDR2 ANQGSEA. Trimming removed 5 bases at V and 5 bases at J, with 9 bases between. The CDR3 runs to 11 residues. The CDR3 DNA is TGCAGCGTTTGGACGTTGGAGACCCAGTACTTC. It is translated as CSVWTLETQYF.

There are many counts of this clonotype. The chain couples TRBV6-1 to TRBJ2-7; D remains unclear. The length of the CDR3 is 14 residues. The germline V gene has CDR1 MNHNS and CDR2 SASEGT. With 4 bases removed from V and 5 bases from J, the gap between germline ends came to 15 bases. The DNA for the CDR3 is TGTGCCAGCAGTGCCGCTGGAGCTACCCACGAGCAGTACTTC. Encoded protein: CASSAAGATHEQYF.

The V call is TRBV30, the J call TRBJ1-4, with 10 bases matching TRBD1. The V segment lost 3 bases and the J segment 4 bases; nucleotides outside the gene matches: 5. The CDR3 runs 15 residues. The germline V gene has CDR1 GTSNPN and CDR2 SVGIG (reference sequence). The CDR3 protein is CAWSRDRGVNEKLFF. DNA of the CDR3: TGTGCCTGGAGCCGGGACAGGGGCGTTAATGAAAAACTGTTTTTT.

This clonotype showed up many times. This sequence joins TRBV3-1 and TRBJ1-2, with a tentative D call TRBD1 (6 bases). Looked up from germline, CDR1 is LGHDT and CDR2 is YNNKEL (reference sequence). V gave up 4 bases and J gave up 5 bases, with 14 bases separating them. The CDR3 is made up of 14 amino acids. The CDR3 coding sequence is TGTGCCAGCAGCCCAGAAGGACAGTTATATGGCTACACCTTC. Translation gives CASSPEGQLYGYTF.

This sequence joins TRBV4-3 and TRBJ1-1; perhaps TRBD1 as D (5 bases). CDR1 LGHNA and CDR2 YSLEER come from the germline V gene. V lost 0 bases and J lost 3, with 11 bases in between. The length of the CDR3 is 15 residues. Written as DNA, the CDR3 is TGCGCCAGCAGCCAAGAGGGGACGTCACACACTGAAGCTTTCTTT. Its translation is CASSQEGTSHTEAFF.

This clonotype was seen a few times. The CDR3 region is CASSPRPGRPNYEQYF. The CDR3, as DNA: TGTGCCAGCTCACCACGACCGGGACGACCGAACTACGAGCAGTACTTC. V is TRBV18 and J is TRBJ2-7; the D gene could be TRBD1 or TRBD2 (5 bases each). The CDR3 has 16 residues. The V gene's germline CDR1 is KGHSH and CDR2 LQKENI. Trimming cost V 1 base and J 3 bases, with 16 bases left between them.

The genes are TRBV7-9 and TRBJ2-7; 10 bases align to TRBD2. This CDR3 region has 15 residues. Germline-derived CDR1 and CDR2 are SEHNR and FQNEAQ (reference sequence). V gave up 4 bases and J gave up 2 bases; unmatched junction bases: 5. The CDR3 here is CASSSTSGTTYEQYF. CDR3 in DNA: TGTGCCAGCAGCTCAACTAGCGGGACCACCTACGAGCAGTACTTC.